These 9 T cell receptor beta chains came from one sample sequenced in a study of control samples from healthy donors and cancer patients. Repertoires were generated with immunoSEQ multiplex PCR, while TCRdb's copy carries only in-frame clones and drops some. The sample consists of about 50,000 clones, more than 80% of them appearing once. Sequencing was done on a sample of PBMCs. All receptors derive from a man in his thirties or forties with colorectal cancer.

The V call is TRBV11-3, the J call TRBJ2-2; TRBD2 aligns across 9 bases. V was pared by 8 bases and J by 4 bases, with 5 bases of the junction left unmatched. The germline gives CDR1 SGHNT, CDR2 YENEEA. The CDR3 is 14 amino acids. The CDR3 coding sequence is TGTGCCAGCGAAGCGGGGGGACGCACCGGGGAGCTGTTTTTT. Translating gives CASEAGGRTGELFF. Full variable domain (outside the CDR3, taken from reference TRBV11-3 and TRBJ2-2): EAGVVQSPRYKIIEKKQPVAFWCNPISGHNTLYWYLQNLGQGPELLIRYENEEAVDDSQLPKDRFSAERLKGVDSTLKIQPAELGDSAVYLCASEAGGRTGELFFGEGSRLTVL.

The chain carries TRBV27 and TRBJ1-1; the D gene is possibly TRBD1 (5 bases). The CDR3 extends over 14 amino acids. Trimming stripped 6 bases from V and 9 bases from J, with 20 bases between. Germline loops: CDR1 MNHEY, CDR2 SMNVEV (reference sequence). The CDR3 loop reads CASRGGSYTMKAFF. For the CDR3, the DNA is TGTGCCAGCAGGGGGGGGTCATATACCATGAAAGCTTTCTTT.

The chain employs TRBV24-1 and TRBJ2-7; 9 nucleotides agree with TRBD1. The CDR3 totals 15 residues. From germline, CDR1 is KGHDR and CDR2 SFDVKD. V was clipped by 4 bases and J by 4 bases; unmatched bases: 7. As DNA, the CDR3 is TGTGCCACCAGTGAATCCGGGACAGGGAGATACGAGCAGTACTTC. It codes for CATSESGTGRYEQYF.

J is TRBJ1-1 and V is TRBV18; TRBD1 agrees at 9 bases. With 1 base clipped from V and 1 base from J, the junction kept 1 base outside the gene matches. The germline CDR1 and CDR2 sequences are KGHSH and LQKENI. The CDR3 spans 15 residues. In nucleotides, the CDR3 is TGTGCCAGCTCACCACGGGACAGGGAGAACACTGAAGCTTTCTTT. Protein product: CASSPRDRENTEAFF.

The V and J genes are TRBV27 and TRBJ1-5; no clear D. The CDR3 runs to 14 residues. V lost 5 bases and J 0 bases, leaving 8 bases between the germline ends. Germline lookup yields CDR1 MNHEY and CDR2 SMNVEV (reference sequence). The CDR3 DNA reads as TGTGCCAGCAGTGTTGGGTATAGCAATCAGCCCCAGCATTTT. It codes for CASSVGYSNQPQHF.

The CDR3: CASSPGQGRENEQFF. In DNA, the CDR3 is TGCGCCAGCAGCCCAGGTCAGGGGCGGGAGAATGAGCAGTTCTTC. This chain joins TRBV4-1 and TRBJ2-1; a possible D gene is TRBD2 (7 bases). The CDR3 consists of 15 residues. The V and J ends lost 4 bases and 7 bases respectively, with 17 bases between them. The germline V gene has CDR1 MGHRA and CDR2 YSYEKL.

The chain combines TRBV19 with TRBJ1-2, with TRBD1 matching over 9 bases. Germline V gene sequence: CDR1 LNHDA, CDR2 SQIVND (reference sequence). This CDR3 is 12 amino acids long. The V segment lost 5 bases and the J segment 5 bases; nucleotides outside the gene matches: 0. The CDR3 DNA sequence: TGTGCCAGTAGTGGGACAGGGTATGGCTACACCTTC. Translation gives CASSGTGYGYTF.

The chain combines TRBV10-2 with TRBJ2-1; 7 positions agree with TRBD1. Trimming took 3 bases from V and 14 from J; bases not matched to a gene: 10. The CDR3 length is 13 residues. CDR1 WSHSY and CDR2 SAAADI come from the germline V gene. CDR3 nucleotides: TGCGCCAGCAGTGAAGGACAGGTACCTCGGGAGTTCTTC. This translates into CASSEGQVPREFF.

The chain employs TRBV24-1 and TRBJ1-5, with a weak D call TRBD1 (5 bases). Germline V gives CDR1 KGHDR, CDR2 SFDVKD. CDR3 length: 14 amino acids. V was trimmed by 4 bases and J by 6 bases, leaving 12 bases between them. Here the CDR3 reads CATSEVQGGQPQHF. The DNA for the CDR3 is TGTGCCACCAGTGAAGTCCAGGGTGGTCAGCCCCAGCATTTT.